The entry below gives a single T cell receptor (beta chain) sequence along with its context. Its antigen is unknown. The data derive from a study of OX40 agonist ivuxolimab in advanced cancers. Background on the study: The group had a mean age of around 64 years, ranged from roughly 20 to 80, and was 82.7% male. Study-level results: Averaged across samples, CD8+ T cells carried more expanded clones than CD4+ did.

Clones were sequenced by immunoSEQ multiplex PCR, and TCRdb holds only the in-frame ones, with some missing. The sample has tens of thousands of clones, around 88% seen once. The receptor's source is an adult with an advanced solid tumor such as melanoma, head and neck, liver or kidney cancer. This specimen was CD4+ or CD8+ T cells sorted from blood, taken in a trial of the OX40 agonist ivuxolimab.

CDR3 bases: TGTGCCAGCGCCATCCGGGGCACATCTTATGGCTACACCTTC. Amino acid sequence: CASAIRGTSYGYTF. The rearrangement uses TRBV7-9 and TRBJ1-2; possible D gene TRBD1, 5 bases. The CDR3 is 14 amino acids. CDR1 is SEHNR and CDR2 is FQNEAQ in the germline V gene (reference sequence). Trimming took off 8 bases at V and 5 bases at J, with 18 bases between the two ends.